The present T cell receptor beta chain was sequenced within a study of OX40 agonist ivuxolimab in advanced cancers. Findings and limits, study-wide: The work left the antigen specificity of expanded peripheral T cells undetermined.

Only in-frame clones appear in the TCRdb table, and some are missing; sequencing was by immunoSEQ multiplex PCR. The sample shows about 32,000 clones, roughly four fifths of them seen only once. Comments on this clone: Its specificity is unknown.

Germline V CDR1 and CDR2: LNHDA, SQIVND (reference sequence). The CDR3 contains 14 residues. V gave up 6 bases and J gave up 7 bases, with 15 bases separating them. The J gene is TRBJ1-4, the V gene TRBV19; no clear D gene. This clonotype originated in an adult with an advanced solid tumor such as melanoma, head and neck, liver or kidney cancer. Sequences were derived from CD4+ or CD8+ T cells sorted from blood, sampled in a trial of the OX40 agonist ivuxolimab. The CDR3 DNA sequence: TGTGCCAGTAGCGAAACGCCGGGTCGTGAAAAACTGTTTTTT. Amino acid sequence: CASSETPGREKLFF.